This T cell receptor (beta chain) is drawn from a study of T cells after posttransplantation cyclophosphamide. Repertoires were generated with immunoSEQ multiplex PCR, while TCRdb's copy carries only in-frame clones and drops some. The sample lists about 22,000 clones; 95% to 98% were seen once. Germline CDR1 reads SGDLS; CDR2 reads YYNGEE. V shed 4 bases, J shed 5 bases, and the junction held 6 bases outside the gene matches. This CDR3 has 14 residues. The naive gate required viable CD3+CD4+ or CD3+CD8+ cells with CCR7+CD45RA+CD45RO-CD95-CD27+CD28+ phenotype. The sample comprised naive CD4+ T cells sorted from PBMCs. This receptor was taken from a man aged 45-60 years in good health, CMV-negative, and a related stem cell transplant donor. The chain has TRBV9 and TRBJ1-1; TRBD1 aligns across 9 bases. Here the CDR3 DNA reads TGTGCCAGCAGCACGACGACAGGGGGGACTGAAGCTTTCTTT. As protein: CASSTTTGGTEAFF.